One TCR beta chain is described in this entry. The antigen is undetermined. V gave up 4 bases and J gave up 0 bases, with 16 bases separating them. Germline-derived CDR1 and CDR2 are MNHEY and SVGAGI. The CDR3 runs to 16 residues. The data were taken from a study of cytomegalovirus exposure and HLA in healthy donors. The study, taken as a whole, reports: In a later analysis, about 17,000 TCR beta sequences were associated with HLA alleles at 0.05 false discovery rate.

PCR employed 60 Vbeta and 13 Jbeta primers. Assay: immunoSEQ multiplex PCR; the TCRdb copy retains only in-frame clones and omits some. The sample shows approximately 130,000 clones, approximately 60% of them seen only once. The J gene is TRBJ2-7, the V gene TRBV6-5; D is ambiguous. Specimen: PBMCs. This TCR was sampled from a woman aged 40 to 55 in good health and CMV-seronegative. The CDR3 DNA sequence: TGTGCCAGCAGTTTAGAGATGGCGAGGAGCTCCTACGAGCAGTACTTC. Protein product: CASSLEMARSSYEQYF.